The TCR beta chain under discussion was sequenced for a study of blood T cell repertoires in COVID-19. The CDR3 runs to 13 residues. Germline lookup yields CDR1 MNHEY and CDR2 SVGAGI. V shed 6 bases and J 10 bases; nucleotides not matched to a gene: 11. Participant ages covered about 18 to 89 years across about two dozen US areas. The method was immunoSEQ multiplex PCR; TCRdb's version includes in-frame clones alone and lacks a portion of them. The sample yields about 300,000 clones, nearly 90% seen once. The sequenced sample consisted of PBMCs or T cells enriched from blood (not recorded which). The clonotype was recovered from a young woman who had recovered from COVID-19. The chain is built from TRBV6-5 and TRBJ1-1, with TRBD1 matching 7 bases. CDR3 residues: CASSPDRVVGAFF. The CDR3 DNA sequence: TGTGCCAGCAGCCCAGACAGGGTGGTGGGAGCTTTCTTT.